This T cell receptor (beta chain) was identified in a study of beta chain features in type 1 diabetes. Expressed TCRB transcripts were sequenced because the isolated RNA had all been reverse transcribed beforehand. Sequenced by immunoSEQ multiplex PCR; TCRdb stores in-frame clones only, minus some. The table has about 140,000 clones, 10% seen once; the top ten hold roughly 1.4%. The CDR3 totals 15 residues. Trimming took off 1 base at V and 1 base at J, with 10 bases between the two ends. Germline CDR1 and CDR2: MNHEY and SMNVEV (reference sequence). This chain links TRBV27 with TRBJ1-2; possibly TRBD1 for D (6 bases). This clonotype was sampled from a man younger than 35 in good health. The sample taken for sequencing was naive CD4+ T cells from blood. CDR3 in amino acids: CASSLWGGFNYGYTF. As DNA, the CDR3 is TGTGCCAGCAGTTTATGGGGGGGCTTTAACTATGGCTACACCTTC.